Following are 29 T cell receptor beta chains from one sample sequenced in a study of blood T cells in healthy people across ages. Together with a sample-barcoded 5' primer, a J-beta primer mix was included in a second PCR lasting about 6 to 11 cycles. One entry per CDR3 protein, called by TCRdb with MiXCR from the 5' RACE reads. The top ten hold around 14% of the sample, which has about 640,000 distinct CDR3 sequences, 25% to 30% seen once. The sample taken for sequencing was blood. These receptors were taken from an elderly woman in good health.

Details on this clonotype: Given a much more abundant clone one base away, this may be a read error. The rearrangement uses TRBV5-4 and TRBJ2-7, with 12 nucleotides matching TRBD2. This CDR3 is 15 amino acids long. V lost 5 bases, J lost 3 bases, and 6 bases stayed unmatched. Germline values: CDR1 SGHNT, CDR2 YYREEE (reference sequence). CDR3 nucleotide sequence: TGTGCCAGCAGTTTACTAGCGGGGGGATGCTACGAGCAGTACTTC. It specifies CASSLLAGGCYEQYF.

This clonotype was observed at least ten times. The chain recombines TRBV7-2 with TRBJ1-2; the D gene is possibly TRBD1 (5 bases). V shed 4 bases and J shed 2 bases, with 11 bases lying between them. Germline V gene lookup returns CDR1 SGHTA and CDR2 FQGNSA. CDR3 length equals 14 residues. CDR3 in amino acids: CASSSETANYGYTF. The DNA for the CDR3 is TGTGCCAGCAGCTCCGAGACAGCGAACTATGGCTACACCTTC.

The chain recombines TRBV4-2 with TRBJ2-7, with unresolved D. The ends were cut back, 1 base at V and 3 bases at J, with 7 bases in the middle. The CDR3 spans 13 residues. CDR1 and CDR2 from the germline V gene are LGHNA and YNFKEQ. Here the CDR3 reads CASSQGENYEQYF. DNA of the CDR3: TGTGCCAGCAGCCAAGGGGAAAACTACGAGCAGTACTTC.

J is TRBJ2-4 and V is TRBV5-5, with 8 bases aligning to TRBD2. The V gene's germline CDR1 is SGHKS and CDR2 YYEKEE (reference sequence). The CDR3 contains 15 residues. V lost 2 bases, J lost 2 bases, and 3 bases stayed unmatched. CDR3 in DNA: TGTGCCAGCAGCTTAGCGGGAGCCACCAAAAACATTCAGTACTTC. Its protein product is CASSLAGATKNIQYF.

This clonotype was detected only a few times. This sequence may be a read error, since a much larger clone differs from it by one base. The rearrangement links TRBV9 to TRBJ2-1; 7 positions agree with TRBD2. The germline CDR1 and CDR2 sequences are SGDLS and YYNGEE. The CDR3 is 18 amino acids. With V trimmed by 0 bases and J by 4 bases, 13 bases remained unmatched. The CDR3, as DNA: TGTGCCAGCAGCGTAGATTCGTTGGGAGGGGCCGGTTACAATGAGCAGTTCTTC. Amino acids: CASSVDSLGGAGYNEQFF. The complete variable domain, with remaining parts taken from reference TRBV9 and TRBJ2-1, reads DSGVTQTPKHLITATGQRVTLRCSPRSGDLSVYWYQQSLDQGLQFLIQYYNGEERAKGNILERFSAQQFPDLHSELNLSSLELGDSALYFCASSVDSLGGAGYNEQFFGPGTRLTVL.

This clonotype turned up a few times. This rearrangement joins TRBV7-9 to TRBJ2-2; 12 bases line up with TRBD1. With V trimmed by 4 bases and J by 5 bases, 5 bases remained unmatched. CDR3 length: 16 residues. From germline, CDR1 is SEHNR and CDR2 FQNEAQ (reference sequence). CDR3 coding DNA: TGTGCCAGCAGCTCCGGGACAGGGGGCCAAACCGGGGAGCTGTTTTTT. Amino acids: CASSSGTGGQTGELFF.

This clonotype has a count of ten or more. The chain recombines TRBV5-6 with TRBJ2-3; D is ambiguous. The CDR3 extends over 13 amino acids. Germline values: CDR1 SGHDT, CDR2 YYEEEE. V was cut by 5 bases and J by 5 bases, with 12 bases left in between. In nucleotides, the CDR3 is TGTGCCAGCAGTCCAGCACAGAGAGATACGCAGTATTTT. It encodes CASSPAQRDTQYF.

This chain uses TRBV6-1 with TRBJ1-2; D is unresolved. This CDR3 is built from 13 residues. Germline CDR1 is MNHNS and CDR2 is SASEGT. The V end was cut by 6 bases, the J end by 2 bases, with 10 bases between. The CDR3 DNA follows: TGTGCCAGCAGGGCAACAGCGAACTATGGCTACACCTTC. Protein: CASRATANYGYTF.

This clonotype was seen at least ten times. CDR3 coding DNA: TGCGCCAGCAAAGAACTAGCGGGGGCTACTTACGAGCAGTACTTC. Translated: CASKELAGATYEQYF. The rearrangement joins TRBV5-1 to TRBJ2-7, with TRBD2 identical over 11 bases. Looked up from germline, CDR1 is SGHRS and CDR2 is YFSETQ. The V gene end was trimmed by 6 bases and the J gene end by 4 bases; junction bases not matched to a gene: 9. This CDR3 is 15 amino acids long.

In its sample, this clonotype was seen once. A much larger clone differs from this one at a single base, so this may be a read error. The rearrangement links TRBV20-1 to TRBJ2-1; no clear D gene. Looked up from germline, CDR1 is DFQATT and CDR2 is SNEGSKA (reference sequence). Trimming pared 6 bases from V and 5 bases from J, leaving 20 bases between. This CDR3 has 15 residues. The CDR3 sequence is CSAGPWSVMDNEQFF. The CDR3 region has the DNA TGCAGTGCAGGGCCTTGGAGTGTCATGGACAATGAGCAGTTCTTC.

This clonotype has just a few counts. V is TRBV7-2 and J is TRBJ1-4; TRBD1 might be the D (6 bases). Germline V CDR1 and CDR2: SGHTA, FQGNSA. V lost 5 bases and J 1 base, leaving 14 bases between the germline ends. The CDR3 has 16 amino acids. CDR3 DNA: TGTGCCAGCAGCCTCTTAGGGGGGGGAACTAATGAAAAACTGTTTTTT. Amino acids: CASSLLGGGTNEKLFF.

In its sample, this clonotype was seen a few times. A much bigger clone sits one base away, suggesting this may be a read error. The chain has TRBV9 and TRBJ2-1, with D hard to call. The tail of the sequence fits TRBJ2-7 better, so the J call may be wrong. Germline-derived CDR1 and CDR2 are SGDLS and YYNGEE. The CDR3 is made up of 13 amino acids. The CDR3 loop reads CASSVSPYNEQYF. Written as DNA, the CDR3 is TGTGCCAGCAGCGTATCACCCTACAATGAGCAGTACTTC.

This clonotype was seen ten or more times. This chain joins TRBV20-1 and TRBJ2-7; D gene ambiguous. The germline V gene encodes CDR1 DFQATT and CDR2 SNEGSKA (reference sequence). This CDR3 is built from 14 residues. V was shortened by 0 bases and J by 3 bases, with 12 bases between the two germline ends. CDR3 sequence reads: CSARDTAASYEQYF. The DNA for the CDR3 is TGCAGTGCTAGAGATACGGCAGCTAGCTACGAGCAGTACTTC.

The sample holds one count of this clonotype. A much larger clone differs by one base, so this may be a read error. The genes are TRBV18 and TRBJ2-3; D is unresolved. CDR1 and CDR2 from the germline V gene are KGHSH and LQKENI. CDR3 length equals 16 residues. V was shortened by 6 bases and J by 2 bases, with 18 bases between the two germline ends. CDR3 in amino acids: CASSRREAVDTDTQYF. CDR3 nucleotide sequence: TGTGCCAGCTCCCGCAGAGAGGCAGTCGACACAGATACGCAGTATTTT. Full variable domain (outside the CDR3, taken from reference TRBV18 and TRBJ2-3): NAGVMQNPRHLVRRRGQEARLRCSPMKGHSHVYWYRQLPEEGLKFMVYLQKENIIDESGMPKERFSAEFPKEGPSILRIQQVVRGDSAAYFCASSRREAVDTDTQYFGPGTRLTVL.

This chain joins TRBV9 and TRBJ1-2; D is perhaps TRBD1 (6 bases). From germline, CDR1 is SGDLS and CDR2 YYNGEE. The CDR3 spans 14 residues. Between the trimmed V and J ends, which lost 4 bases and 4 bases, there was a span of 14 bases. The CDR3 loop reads CASSPRDTLYGYTF. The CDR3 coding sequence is TGTGCCAGCAGCCCAAGGGACACCCTCTATGGCTACACCTTC.

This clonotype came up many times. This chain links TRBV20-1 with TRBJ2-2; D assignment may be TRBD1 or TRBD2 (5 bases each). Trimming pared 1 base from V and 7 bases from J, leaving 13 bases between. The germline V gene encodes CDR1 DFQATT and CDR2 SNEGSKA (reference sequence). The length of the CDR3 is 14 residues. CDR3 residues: CSARAHGAGGELFF. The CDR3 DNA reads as TGCAGTGCTAGAGCCCATGGGGCGGGCGGGGAGCTGTTTTTT.

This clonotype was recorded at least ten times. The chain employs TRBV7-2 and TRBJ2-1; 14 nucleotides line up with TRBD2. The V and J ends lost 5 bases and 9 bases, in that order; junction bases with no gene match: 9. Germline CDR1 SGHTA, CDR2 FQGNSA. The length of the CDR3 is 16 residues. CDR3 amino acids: CASSPLGLAGGGEQFF. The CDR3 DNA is TGTGCCAGCAGCCCACTAGGACTAGCGGGGGGTGGTGAGCAGTTCTTC.

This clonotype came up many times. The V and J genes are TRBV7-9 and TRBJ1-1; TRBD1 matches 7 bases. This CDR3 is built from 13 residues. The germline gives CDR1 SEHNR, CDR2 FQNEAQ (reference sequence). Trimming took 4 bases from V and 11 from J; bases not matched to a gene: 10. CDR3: CASSSTGEWEAFF. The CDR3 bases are TGTGCCAGCAGCTCCACAGGGGAATGGGAGGCTTTCTTT.

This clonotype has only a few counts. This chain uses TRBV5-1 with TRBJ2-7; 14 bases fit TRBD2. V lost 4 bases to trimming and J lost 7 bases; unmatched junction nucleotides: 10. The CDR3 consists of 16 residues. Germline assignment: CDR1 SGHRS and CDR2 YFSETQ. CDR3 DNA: TGCGCCAGCAGCCCCCGACTAGCGGGGGGGCCCAATGAGCAGTACTTC. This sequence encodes CASSPRLAGGPNEQYF.

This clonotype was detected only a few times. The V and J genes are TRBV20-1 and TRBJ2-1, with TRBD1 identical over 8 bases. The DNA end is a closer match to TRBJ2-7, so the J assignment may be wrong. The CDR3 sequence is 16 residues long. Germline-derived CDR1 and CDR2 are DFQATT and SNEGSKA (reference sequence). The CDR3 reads CSARRGTGGRQNEQYF. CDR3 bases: TGCAGTGCTAGGAGGGGGACAGGAGGACGACAAAATGAGCAGTACTTC.

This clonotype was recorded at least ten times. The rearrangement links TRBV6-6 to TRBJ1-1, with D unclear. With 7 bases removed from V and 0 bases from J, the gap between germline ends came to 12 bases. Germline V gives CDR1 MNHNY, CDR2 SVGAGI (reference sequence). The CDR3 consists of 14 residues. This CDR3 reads CASTGRPVNTEAFF. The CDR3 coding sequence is TGTGCCAGCACCGGGCGCCCTGTGAACACTGAAGCTTTCTTT.

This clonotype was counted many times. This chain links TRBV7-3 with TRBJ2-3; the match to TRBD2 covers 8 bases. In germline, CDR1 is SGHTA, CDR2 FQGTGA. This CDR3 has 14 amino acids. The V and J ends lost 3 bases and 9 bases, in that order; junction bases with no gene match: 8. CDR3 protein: CASSLSGGAGTQYF. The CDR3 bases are TGTGCCAGCAGCTTGTCCGGGGGGGCAGGGACGCAGTATTTT.

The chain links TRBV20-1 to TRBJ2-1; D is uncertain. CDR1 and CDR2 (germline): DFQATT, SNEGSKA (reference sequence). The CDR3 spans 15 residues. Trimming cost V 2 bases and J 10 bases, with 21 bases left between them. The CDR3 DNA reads TGCAGTGCTAGATCCCACGTACCGAGCTCCTACGAGCAGTTCTTC. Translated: CSARSHVPSSYEQFF.

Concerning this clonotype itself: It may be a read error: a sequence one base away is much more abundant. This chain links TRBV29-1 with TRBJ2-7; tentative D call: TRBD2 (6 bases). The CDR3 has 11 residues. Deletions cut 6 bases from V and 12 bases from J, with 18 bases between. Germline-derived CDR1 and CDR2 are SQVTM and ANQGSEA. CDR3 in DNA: TGCAGCGTGGAGGGGTCGGAGACCCGGTACTTC. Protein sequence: CSVEGSETRYF.

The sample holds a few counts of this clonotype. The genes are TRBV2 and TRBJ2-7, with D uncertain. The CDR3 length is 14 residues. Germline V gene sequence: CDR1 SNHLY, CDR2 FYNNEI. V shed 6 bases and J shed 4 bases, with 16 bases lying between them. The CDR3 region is CASRAPLDLYEQYF. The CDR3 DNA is TGTGCCAGCAGGGCCCCCCTTGATCTTTACGAGCAGTACTTC.

In DNA, the CDR3 is TGTGCCAGCAGTTTAAGCGGGGGTGGCCACAAGCAGTACTTC. It yields the protein CASSLSGGGHKQYF. The rearrangement uses TRBV27 and TRBJ2-5, with 8 nucleotides matching TRBD2. CDR3 length: 14 residues. Germline V lookup: CDR1 MNHEY, CDR2 SMNVEV (reference sequence). Losses at the gene ends were 2 bases for V and 11 bases for J; bases not matched to a gene: 10.

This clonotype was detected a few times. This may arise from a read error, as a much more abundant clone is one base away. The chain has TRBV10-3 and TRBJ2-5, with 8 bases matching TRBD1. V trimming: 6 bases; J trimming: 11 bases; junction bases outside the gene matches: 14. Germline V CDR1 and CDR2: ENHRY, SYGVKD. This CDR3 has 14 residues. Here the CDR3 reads CAIRATGENNEQYF. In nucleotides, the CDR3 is TGTGCCATCAGGGCGACAGGGGAAAACAATGAGCAGTACTTC.

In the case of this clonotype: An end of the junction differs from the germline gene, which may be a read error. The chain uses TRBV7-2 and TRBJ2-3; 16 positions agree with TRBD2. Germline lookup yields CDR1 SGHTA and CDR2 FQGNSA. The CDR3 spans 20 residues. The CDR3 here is CAGSLPTGLAGGWGTDTQYF. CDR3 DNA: TGTGCCGGCAGCTTACCCACGGGACTAGCGGGGGGGTGGGGCACAGATACGCAGTATTTT.

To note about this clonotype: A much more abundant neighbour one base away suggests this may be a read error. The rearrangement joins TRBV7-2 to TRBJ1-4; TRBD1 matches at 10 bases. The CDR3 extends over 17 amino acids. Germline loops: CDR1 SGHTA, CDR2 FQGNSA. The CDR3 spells CASSPRQGARTNEKRFF. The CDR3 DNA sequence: TGTGCCAGCAGCCCGAGACAGGGGGCGAGAACTAATGAAAAACGGTTTTTT.